The clone carrying this T cell receptor (beta chain) was seen once. The entry originates in a study of blood T cell repertoires in COVID-19. Study-wide context: Sample material is recorded as cDNA or gDNA derived from T cells, B-cell-depleted T cells, or PBMCs.

Clones were sequenced by immunoSEQ multiplex PCR, and TCRdb holds only the in-frame ones, with some missing. The data hold under 300,000 clones, with about four fifths observed a single time. The sample was peripheral blood. This TCR was recovered from an elderly woman with acute or convalescent COVID-19.

The DNA of the CDR3 is TGTGCCAGTAGTGGGCAGGGGGCCACCTACAATGAGCAGTTCTTC. It encodes CASSGQGATYNEQFF. This chain connects TRBV19 to TRBJ2-1; TRBD1 aligns across 8 bases. This CDR3 spans 15 amino acids. Germline-derived CDR1 and CDR2 are LNHDA and SQIVND (reference sequence). J gave up 2 bases and V 5 bases, and 5 bases lay outside the gene matches.